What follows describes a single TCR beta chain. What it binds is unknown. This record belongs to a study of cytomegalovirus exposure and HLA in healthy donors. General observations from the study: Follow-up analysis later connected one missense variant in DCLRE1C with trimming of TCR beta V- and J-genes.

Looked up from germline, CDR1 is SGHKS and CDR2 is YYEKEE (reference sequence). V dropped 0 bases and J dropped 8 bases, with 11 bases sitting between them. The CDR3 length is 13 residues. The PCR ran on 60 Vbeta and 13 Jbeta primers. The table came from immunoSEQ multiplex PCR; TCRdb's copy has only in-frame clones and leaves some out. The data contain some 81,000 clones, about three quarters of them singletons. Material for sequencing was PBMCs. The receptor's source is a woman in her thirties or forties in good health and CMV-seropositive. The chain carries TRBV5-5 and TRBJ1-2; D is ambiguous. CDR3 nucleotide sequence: TGTGCCAGCAGCTTGGGTGGAGGGTACGGCTACACCTTC. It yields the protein CASSLGGGYGYTF.